The clone carrying this T cell receptor beta chain was counted many times. The antigen is unknown. TCR beta VDJ combinations and CDR3 sequences were profiled from genomic DNA. TCRdb ran MiXCR on the reads and lists one entry per CDR3 protein. The data contain about 160,000 distinct CDR3 sequences, approximately 40% of them seen just once; the ten biggest clones take up about 1.1%. The data were taken from a study of CD8+CD57+ T cells in acquired aplastic anemia. Study as a whole: The average for DNA from sorted CD4+ and CD8+ cells was roughly 3 ug.

CDR1 and CDR2 from the germline V gene are SGHNT and YENEEA. The CDR3 runs to 13 residues. The trim removed 5 bases at V and 5 bases at J, leaving 2 bases unmatched. Regarding the study as a whole: CD8+ Simpson's diversity showed no significant patient-control difference. Patients and controls had in common twenty-nine CD8+ CDR3 sequences.

Sequences were obtained from sorted CD4+, CD8+, or CD8+CD57+ T cells (not recorded which) from PBMCs. J is TRBJ1-1 and V is TRBV11-3; the match to TRBD1 covers 10 bases. This receptor was taken from a human donor in good health. The CDR3 sequence is CASSEDRGTEAFF. CDR3 bases: TGTGCCAGCAGCGAGGACAGGGGGACTGAAGCTTTCTTT.